The rows below give T cell receptor beta chains drawn from one sample of a study of vaccination effects on CD4 cells after COVID-19. Antigen specificity for these receptors is unknown. TCRdb's copy holds only in-frame clones and misses some; the assay was immunoSEQ multiplex PCR. The sample lists around 27,000 clones; 55% to 65% were seen once. The sequencing here drew on CD4+ T cells from PBMCs cultured without peptide, taken before COVID-19 vaccination. These receptors were collected from a human donor who received a COVID-19 vaccine. Each CDR3 is given with its conserved first and last residue. Fields, in order: CDR3 protein, J gene, V gene, clone size. Size is stated for part of the rows, as once, few or many counts, or as a class when the clone is expanded.

CDR3: CASTSMTGDDTEAFF
J: TRBJ1-1
V: TRBV5-1
size: -

CDR3: CASRAEVSNSPLHF
J: TRBJ1-6
V: TRBV6-5
size: -

CDR3: CASSQVQGQGFTYNSPLHF
J: TRBJ1-6
V: TRBV14
size: -

CDR3: CASMASWTSGVQETQYF
J: TRBJ2-5
V: TRBV5-1
size: -

CDR3: CASSSTGDSGKLFF
J: TRBJ1-4
V: TRBV5-4
size: medium-sized

CDR3: CASMAAVPSEAFF
J: TRBJ1-1
V: TRBV19
size: few

CDR3: CASSLGTSGGARETQYF
J: TRBJ2-5
V: TRBV5-1
size: -

CDR3: CASSLGPISRTTGSGNTIYF
J: TRBJ1-3
V: TRBV13
size: few

CDR3: CSASTQAGDTQYF
J: TRBJ2-3
V: TRBV20-1
size: few

CDR3: CASSLGGFNNEQFF
J: TRBJ2-1
V: TRBV27
size: few

CDR3: CASSPAGGLNEQFF
J: TRBJ2-1
V: TRBV7-9
size: -

CDR3: CATREGGTYTQYF
J: TRBJ2-3
V: TRBV6-5
size: -

CDR3: CASSSTGEKTQYF
J: TRBJ2-5
V: TRBV6-6
size: -

CDR3: CASSVGLEGVATF
J: TRBJ1-2
V: TRBV9
size: -

CDR3: CASSQDLSSSGNEQFF
J: TRBJ2-1
V: TRBV4-1
size: -

CDR3: CASTAGNQETQYF
J: TRBJ2-5
V: TRBV19
size: -

CDR3: CATSRTYGYTF
J: TRBJ1-2
V: TRBV7-9
size: few

CDR3: CAWKVAGKTQYF
J: TRBJ2-5
V: TRBV30
size: -

CDR3: CASSQGPARVRELAKNIQYF
J: TRBJ2-4
V: TRBV4-2
size: -

CDR3: CASSLGSLGRRKKETQYF
J: TRBJ2-5
V: TRBV11-2
size: -

CDR3: CASSYSGGLYNEQFF
J: TRBJ2-1
V: TRBV2
size: -

CDR3: CASSGAGRISGYTF
J: TRBJ1-2
V: TRBV2
size: -

CDR3: CASKQGQTYGYTF
J: TRBJ1-2
V: TRBV2
size: -

CDR3: CASSEQGGDEKLFF
J: TRBJ1-4
V: TRBV2
size: -